This record covers a single TCR beta chain. Libraries were prepared by immunoSEQ multiplex PCR; TCRdb keeps only in-frame clonotypes and omits some of them. The sample has under 200,000 clones; 65% to 85% are singletons. Per the germline V gene, CDR1 is MGHRA and CDR2 is YSYEKL. The V end was cut by 0 bases, the J end by 0 bases, with 12 bases between. The CDR3 has 17 residues. The entry originates in a study of blood T cell repertoires in COVID-19. Study in general: Acute-phase and convalescent COVID-19 samples originated in the United States, Italy and Spain. T cells, B-cell-depleted T cells, or PBMCs supplied cDNA or gDNA.

The receptor was isolated from a human donor with acute or convalescent COVID-19. The donor label of this sample is uncertain. V and J are TRBV4-1 and TRBJ2-1; D is possibly TRBD2 (7 bases). The sample taken for sequencing was peripheral blood. Written as DNA, the CDR3 is TGCGCCAGCAGCCAAGAGGCGGGGGCTAGCTCCTACAATGAGCAGTTCTTC. Its translation is CASSQEAGASSYNEQFF.